This entry concerns a single T cell receptor beta chain. This entry is derived from a study of T cells in Graves' hyperthyroidism and ophthalmopathy. CDR1 is SGHTA and CDR2 is FQGNSA in the germline V gene. The CDR3 sequence is 14 residues long. J lost 2 bases, V lost 7 bases, and 2 bases had no gene match. RNA transcripts were the template for amplifying TCR beta CDR3 regions. Initially, a first-round RT-PCR of the TCR CDR3 employed the HTBI primer set. TCRdb redid the calling of the multiplex PCR reads with MiXCR, one entry per CDR3 protein. The sample has 700,000 to 850,000 distinct CDR3 sequences, about 35% seen once.

The sequenced sample was blood. This receptor was taken from a woman between 40 and 50 years old with Graves' hyperthyroidism. The V and J genes are TRBV7-2 and TRBJ2-6; 7 bases are a match to TRBD1. CDR3 region: CASTDRAGANVLTF. The CDR3 DNA reads as TGTGCCAGCACCGACAGGGCTGGGGCCAACGTCCTGACTTTC.